This T cell receptor (beta chain) was documented in a study of T cell responses to AZD1222 COVID-19 vaccine. Study-wide results and caveats: A mostly white British donor set with more females was recruited, and clonal diversity was possibly underestimated. Spike was spanned by vaccine-associated CD4 TCRs, which were dominant at 160-218 and 743-854. Reportedly, nearly half of unique spike TCRs recognized epitopes outside B.1.351/B.1.1.7 mutations.

The repertoire was sequenced with immunoSEQ multiplex PCR; TCRdb's copy has only in-frame clones and lacks some. The table has 150,000 to 200,000 clones, approximately 90% seen once. The J segment lost 6 bases and the V segment lost 0 bases, leaving 1 base of the junction unmatched. CDR1 SGHNT and CDR2 YENEEA come from the germline V gene. The CDR3 is 15 residues long. Pooled samples include second doses given at about 4 or 12 weeks. Concerning this clone: The antigen is unknown.

The rearrangement links TRBV11-3 to TRBJ2-1; TRBD2 aligns across 11 bases. The sequence derives from an adult who received the AZD1222 COVID-19 vaccine. The sample here was peripheral blood, taken 28 days after the second AZD1222 dose. For the CDR3, the DNA is TGTGCCAGCAGCTTAGAGACTAGCGGGATCAATGAGCAGTTCTTC. Translated, it gives CASSLETSGINEQFF.